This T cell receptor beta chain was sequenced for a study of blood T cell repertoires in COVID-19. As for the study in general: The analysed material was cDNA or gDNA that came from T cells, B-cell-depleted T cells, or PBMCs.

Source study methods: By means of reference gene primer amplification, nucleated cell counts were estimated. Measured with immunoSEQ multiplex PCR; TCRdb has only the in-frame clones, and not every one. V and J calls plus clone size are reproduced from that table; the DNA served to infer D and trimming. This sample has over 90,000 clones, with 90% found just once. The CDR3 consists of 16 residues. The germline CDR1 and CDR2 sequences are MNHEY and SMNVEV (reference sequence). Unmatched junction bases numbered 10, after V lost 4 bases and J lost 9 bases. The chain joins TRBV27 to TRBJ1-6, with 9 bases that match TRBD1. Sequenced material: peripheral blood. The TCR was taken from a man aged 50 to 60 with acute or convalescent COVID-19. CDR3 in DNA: TGTGCCAGCAGTTCCACAGGGGGCAAGCTTCGTTCACCCCTCCACTTT. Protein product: CASSSTGGKLRSPLHF.